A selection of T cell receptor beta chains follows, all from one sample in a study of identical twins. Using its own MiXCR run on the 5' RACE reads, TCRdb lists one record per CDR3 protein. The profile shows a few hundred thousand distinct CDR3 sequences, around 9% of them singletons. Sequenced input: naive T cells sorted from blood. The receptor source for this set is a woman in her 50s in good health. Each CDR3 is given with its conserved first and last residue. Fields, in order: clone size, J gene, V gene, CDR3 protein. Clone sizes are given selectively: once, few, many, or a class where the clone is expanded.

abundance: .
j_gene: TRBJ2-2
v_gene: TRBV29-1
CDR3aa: CSVDGWQRGELFF

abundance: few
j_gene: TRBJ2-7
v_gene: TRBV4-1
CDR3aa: CASSQGHGPYEQYF

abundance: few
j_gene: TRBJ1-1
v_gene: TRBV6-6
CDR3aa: CASNFPGANTEAFF

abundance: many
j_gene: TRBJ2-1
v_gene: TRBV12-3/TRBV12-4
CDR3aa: CASSLEGHEQFF

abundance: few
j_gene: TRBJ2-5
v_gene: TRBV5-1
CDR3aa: CASSLGTHETQYF

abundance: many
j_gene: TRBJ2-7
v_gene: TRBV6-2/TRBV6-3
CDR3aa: CASSYGGPLLSYEQYF

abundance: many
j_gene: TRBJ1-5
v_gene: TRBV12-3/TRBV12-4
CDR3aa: CASRGGGQPQHF

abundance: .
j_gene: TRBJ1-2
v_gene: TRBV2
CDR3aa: CASSEVPGTGGKANYGYTF

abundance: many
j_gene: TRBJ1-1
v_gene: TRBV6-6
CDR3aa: CASSYSLNEAFF

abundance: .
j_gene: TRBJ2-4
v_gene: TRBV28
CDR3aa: CGSKEDLAKNIQYF

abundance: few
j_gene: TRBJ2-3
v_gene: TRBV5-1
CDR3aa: CASKVPSTDTQYF

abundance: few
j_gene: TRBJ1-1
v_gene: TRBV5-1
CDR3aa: CASSLTGKPEAFF

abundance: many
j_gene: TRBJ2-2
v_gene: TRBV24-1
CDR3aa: CATRNGGPTNTGELFF

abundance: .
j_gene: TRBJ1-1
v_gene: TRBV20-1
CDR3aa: CSARDRAGGAGVEAFF